The clone carrying this T cell receptor (beta chain) was recorded many times. Its antigen is undetermined. Isolation of CD4+ naive, central memory, regulatory and stem cell-like memory cells was achieved by sorting via CD45RO/CCR7/CD25/CD127/CD95/CD27. Sorted populations all exceeded 95% purity. The source of the sample is a study of beta chain features in type 1 diabetes. Study results and caveats: The cDNA sequencing approach could over-represent high-TCR-expressing cells. A greater similarity of naive, central memory and Treg TCRB repertoires was seen among patients than among healthy donors.

Trimming took off 2 bases at V and 0 bases at J, with 10 bases between the two ends. The CDR3 has 15 residues. The germline gives CDR1 LGHNA, CDR2 YSLEER. What was sequenced were expressed TCRB transcripts, since all of the isolated RNA had been reverse transcribed. TCRdb's copy holds only in-frame clones and misses some; the assay was immunoSEQ multiplex PCR. Here the sample spans some 220,000 clones, 11% being singletons. The receptor comes from a man younger than 35 in good health. The chain has TRBV4-3 and TRBJ1-1; a weak D match, TRBD1 (5 bases). Sequenced sample: central memory CD4+ T cells from blood. Written as DNA, the CDR3 is TGCGCCAGCAGCCAAACGGGGGGTTTGAACACTGAAGCTTTCTTT. This gives the protein CASSQTGGLNTEAFF.